A single count supports the clone carrying this T cell receptor (beta chain). Its antigen remains unknown. The sample originates from a study of T cell repertoires in cytomegalovirus infection. Study as a whole: As its CMV epitopes, the study selected recently identified HLA-C-restricted and well-studied HLA-B-restricted targets. The public TCR beta signatures pointed to both CMV infection and matching HLA type.

TCRdb ran MiXCR on the reads and lists one entry per CDR3 protein. The table has about 830,000 distinct CDR3 sequences, approximately 30% seen once. Overall study findings and caveats: Carriers of CMV plus the relevant HLA were identified by cumulative public TCR beta family frequency.

The source material was cultured CD8+ T cells from PBMCs, sampled from culture after CMV antigen stimulation. The sequence came from a human donor in good health (CMV status not recorded). Some clones in this sample may be carry-over from other donors' samples.

CDR3: CASSLDPKPYEQYF. The CDR3 nucleotides read TGTGCCAGCAGCTTGGACCCAAAACCCTACGAGCAGTACTTC. The chain links TRBV7-6 to TRBJ2-7; the D is unclear. The length of the CDR3 is 14 residues. CDR1 is SGHVS, CDR2 FNYEAQ, per germline. Trimming cost V 3 bases and J 2 bases, with 11 bases left between them.